These 14 T cell receptor beta chains were sequenced from one sample in a study of blood T cell repertoires in COVID-19. Clones were read by immunoSEQ multiplex PCR, and TCRdb kept only the in-frame ones, dropping some. The sample comprises about 400,000 clones, around nine tenths of which are singletons, and 2.5% to 3.5% rests with the top ten. Sequencing input: peripheral blood. The receptors were sampled from a human donor in a cohort sampled during active COVID-19.

The chain carries TRBV14 and TRBJ1-2; D is undetermined. Germline lookup yields CDR1 SGHDN and CDR2 FVKESK. The CDR3 length is 13 residues. V shed 0 bases and J shed 8 bases, with 10 bases lying between them. In DNA, the CDR3 is TGTGCCAGCAGCCAAGAATTACGGTACGGCTACACCTTC. The encoded protein is CASSQELRYGYTF.

The genes are TRBV2 and TRBJ2-5; 7 bases are shared with TRBD2. There are 15 residues in the CDR3. CDR1 is SNHLY, CDR2 FYNNEI, per germline. J lost 5 bases, V lost 7 bases, and 13 bases had no gene match. The CDR3 sequence is CASTPRTGGGETQYF. The CDR3 DNA reads TGTGCCAGCACCCCCAGGACTGGGGGGGGTGAGACCCAGTACTTC. The variable domain in full, with the rest retrieved from reference TRBV2 and TRBJ2-5, is EPEVTQTPSHQVTQMGQEVILRCVPISNHLYFYWYRQILGQKVEFLVSFYNNEISEKSEIFDDQFSVERPDGSNFTLKIRSTKLEDSAMYFCASTPRTGGGETQYFGPGTRLLVL.

This clone was counted a single time. This chain connects TRBV11-2 to TRBJ2-7, with 7 bases lining up with TRBD1. V trimming: 3 bases; J trimming: 3 bases; junction bases outside the gene matches: 8. Germline V gene lookup returns CDR1 SGHAT and CDR2 FQNNGV. This CDR3 is 15 amino acids long. The CDR3 sequence is CASSFNGRDSYEQYF. CDR3 bases: TGTGCCAGCAGCTTTAATGGCCGGGACAGCTACGAGCAGTACTTC.

The gene calls are TRBV19 and TRBJ2-1; 7 bases align to TRBD2. Trimming removed 11 bases from V and 7 bases from J; junction bases left unmatched: 11. The CDR3 runs 13 residues. Per germline, CDR1 LNHDA and CDR2 SQIVND (reference sequence). DNA for the CDR3: TGTGCCGTGATCGGGGAGGGTGGTAATGAGCAGTTCTTC. As protein: CAVIGEGGNEQFF.

This clone has only one observation. This sequence joins TRBV5-1 and TRBJ2-2; 9 bases line up with TRBD1. Germline V gene lookup returns CDR1 SGHRS and CDR2 YFSETQ. The CDR3 spans 16 residues. V lost 1 base and J lost 4; bases outside the gene matches: 5. For the CDR3, the DNA is TGCGCCAGCAGCTTGCAGGGACAGGGTCTCACCGGGGAGCTGTTTTTT. Translated, it gives CASSLQGQGLTGELFF.

This sequence joins TRBV20-1 and TRBJ2-7; 10 bases line up with TRBD2. V lost 3 bases and J lost 4; bases outside the gene matches: 12. Germline CDR1 reads DFQATT; CDR2 reads SNEGSKA (reference sequence). The CDR3 has 16 residues. This chain's CDR3 is CSASGFELAGDYEQYF. CDR3 nucleotides: TGCAGTGCTAGTGGGTTTGAGCTAGCGGGAGATTACGAGCAGTACTTC.

This chain links TRBV18 with TRBJ1-2; D ambiguous. Germline V gene lookup returns CDR1 KGHSH and CDR2 LQKENI. V lost 5 bases, J lost 0 bases, and 10 bases lay in between. The CDR3 is 14 amino acids. The CDR3 nucleotides are TGTGCCAGCTCAGCCTCGAGTCCTAACTATGGCTACACCTTC. Translating it yields CASSASSPNYGYTF. The full variable domain, with the rest looked up from reference TRBV18 and TRBJ1-2, is NAGVMQNPRHLVRRRGQEARLRCSPMKGHSHVYWYRQLPEEGLKFMVYLQKENIIDESGMPKERFSAEFPKEGPSILRIQQVVRGDSAAYFCASSASSPNYGYTFGSGTRLTVV.

The chain employs TRBV15 and TRBJ2-1; a possible D gene is TRBD1 (8 bases). Germline values: CDR1 LNHNV, CDR2 YYDKDF (reference sequence). CDR3 length equals 16 residues. The V and J ends lost 3 bases and 0 bases respectively, with 12 bases between them. CDR3 protein: CATSRTGEGSYNEQFF. The CDR3 region has the DNA TGTGCCACCAGCAGGACAGGGGAGGGCTCCTACAATGAGCAGTTCTTC.

The genes are TRBV5-1 and TRBJ1-4; 8 bases match TRBD1. This CDR3 region has 16 residues. Germline V lookup: CDR1 SGHRS, CDR2 YFSETQ. The junction had 12 bases not matched to a gene; V was cut back by 3 bases and J by 8 bases. Here the CDR3 reads CASSSQRQGSGEKLFF. The CDR3 nucleotides read TGCGCCAGCAGCTCACAGAGACAGGGGTCCGGAGAAAAACTGTTTTTT.

The V and J genes are TRBV2 and TRBJ2-7; 7 bases fit TRBD1. This CDR3 is built from 14 residues. With 6 bases clipped from V and 5 bases from J, the junction kept 10 bases outside the gene matches. The V gene's germline CDR1 is SNHLY and CDR2 FYNNEI. The CDR3 DNA sequence: TGTGCCAGCAGGACCCGACAGGGTCGGAACGAGCAGTACTTC. It translates to CASRTRQGRNEQYF.

This clone is a singleton in its sample. The J gene is TRBJ2-1, the V gene TRBV9; the match to TRBD2 covers 12 bases. The germline V gene encodes CDR1 SGDLS and CDR2 YYNGEE. The CDR3 is 15 amino acids. J gave up 12 bases and V 4 bases, and 11 bases lay outside the gene matches. The CDR3 DNA is TGTGCCAGCAGCCCATCTAGCGGGAGGGCCTACGGGCAGTTCTTC. This gives the protein CASSPSSGRAYGQFF. Variable domain in full (rest from reference TRBV9 and TRBJ2-1): DSGVTQTPKHLITATGQRVTLRCSPRSGDLSVYWYQQSLDQGLQFLIQYYNGEERAKGNILERFSAQQFPDLHSELNLSSLELGDSALYFCASSPSSGRAYGQFFGPGTRLTVL.

The chain combines TRBV7-9 with TRBJ1-6, with D perhaps matching TRBD1 (5 bases). The CDR3 is 14 amino acids. V was pared by 3 bases and J by 8 bases, with 11 bases between. Germline CDR1 and CDR2: SEHNR and FQNEAQ (reference sequence). In DNA, the CDR3 is TGTGCCAGCAGCTTGCAGGGTTTTGATTCACCCCTCCACTTT. Its translation: CASSLQGFDSPLHF.

The chain joins TRBV12-2 to TRBJ2-3; the table's D call of TRBD1 was not tested on the DNA. TRBV12-2 is a documented pseudogene. The CDR3 covers 14 residues. The CDR3 sequence: CASRFPGQGATQYF. CDR3 in DNA: TGTGCAAGTCGCTTTCCGGGACAGGGCGCTACGCAGTATTTT.

This chain joins TRBV19 and TRBJ2-1, with TRBD2 matching 7 bases. J gave up 8 bases and V 7 bases, and 14 bases lay outside the gene matches. The CDR3 covers 15 residues. Germline V gene data show CDR1 as LNHDA and CDR2 as SQIVND (reference sequence). The CDR3: CASTRPGLRGDEQFF. As DNA, the CDR3 is TGTGCCAGTACCCGACCGGGACTTCGGGGGGATGAGCAGTTCTTC.